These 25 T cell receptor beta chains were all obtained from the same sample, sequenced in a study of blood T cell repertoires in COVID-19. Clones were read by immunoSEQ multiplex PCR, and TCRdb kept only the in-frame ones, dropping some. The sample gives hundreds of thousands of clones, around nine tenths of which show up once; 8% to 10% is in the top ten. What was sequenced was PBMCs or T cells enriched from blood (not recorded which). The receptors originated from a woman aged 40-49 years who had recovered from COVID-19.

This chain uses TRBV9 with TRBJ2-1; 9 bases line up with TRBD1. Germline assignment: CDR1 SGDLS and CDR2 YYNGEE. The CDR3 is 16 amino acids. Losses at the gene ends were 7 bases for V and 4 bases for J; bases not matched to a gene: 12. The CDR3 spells CASSRRTGDLYNEQFF. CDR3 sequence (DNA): TGTGCCAGCTCCCGACGGACAGGGGACTTATACAATGAGCAGTTCTTC. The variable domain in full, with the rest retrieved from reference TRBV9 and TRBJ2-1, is DSGVTQTPKHLITATGQRVTLRCSPRSGDLSVYWYQQSLDQGLQFLIQYYNGEERAKGNILERFSAQQFPDLHSELNLSSLELGDSALYFCASSRRTGDLYNEQFFGPGTRLTVL.

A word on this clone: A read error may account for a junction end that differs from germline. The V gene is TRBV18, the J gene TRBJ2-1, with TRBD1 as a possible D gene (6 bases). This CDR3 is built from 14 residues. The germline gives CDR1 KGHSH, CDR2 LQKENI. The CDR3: CASSPPSRDKEQFF. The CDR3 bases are TGTGCCAGCTCACCACCGAGCCGGGACAAAGAGCAGTTCTTC.

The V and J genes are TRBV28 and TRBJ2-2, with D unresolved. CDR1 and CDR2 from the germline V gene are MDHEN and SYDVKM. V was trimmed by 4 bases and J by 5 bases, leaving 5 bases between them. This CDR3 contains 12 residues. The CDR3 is CASSSLTGELFF. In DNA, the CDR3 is TGTGCCAGCAGTTCCTTGACCGGGGAGCTGTTTTTT.

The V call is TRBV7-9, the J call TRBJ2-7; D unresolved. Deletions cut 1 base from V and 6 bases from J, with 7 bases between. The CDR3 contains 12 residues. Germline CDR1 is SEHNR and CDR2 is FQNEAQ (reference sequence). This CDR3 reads CASSLETSEQYF. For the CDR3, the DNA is TGTGCCAGCAGCTTAGAGACAAGCGAGCAGTACTTC. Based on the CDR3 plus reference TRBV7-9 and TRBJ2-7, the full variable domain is DTGVSQNPRHKITKRGQNVTFRCDPISEHNRLYWYRQTLGQGPEFLTYFQNEAQLEKSRLLSDRFSAERPKGSFSTLEIQRTEQGDSAMYLCASSLETSEQYFGPGTRLTVT.

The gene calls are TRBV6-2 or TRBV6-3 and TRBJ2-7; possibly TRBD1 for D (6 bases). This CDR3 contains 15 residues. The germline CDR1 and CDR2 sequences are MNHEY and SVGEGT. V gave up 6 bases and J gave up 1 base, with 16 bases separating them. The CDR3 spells CASSPQGLISYEQYF. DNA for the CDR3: TGTGCCAGCAGCCCTCAGGGGCTAATTTCCTACGAGCAGTACTTC.

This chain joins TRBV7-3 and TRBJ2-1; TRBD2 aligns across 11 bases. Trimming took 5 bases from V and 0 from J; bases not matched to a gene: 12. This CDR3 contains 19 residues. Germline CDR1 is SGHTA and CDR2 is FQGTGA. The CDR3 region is CASSPQVLGTSGSYNEQFF. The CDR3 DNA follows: TGTGCCAGCAGCCCCCAAGTCCTCGGGACTAGCGGCTCCTACAATGAGCAGTTCTTC.

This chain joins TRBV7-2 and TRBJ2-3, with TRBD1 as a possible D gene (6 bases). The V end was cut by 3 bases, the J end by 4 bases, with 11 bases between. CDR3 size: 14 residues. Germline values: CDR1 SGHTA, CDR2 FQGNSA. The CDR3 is CASSFTGSPDTQYF. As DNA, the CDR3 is TGTGCCAGCAGCTTCACAGGGTCCCCAGATACGCAGTATTTT.

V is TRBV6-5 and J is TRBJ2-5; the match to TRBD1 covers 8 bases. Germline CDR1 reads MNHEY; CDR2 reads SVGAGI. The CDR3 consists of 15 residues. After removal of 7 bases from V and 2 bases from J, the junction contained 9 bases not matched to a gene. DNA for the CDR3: TGTGCCAGCAAGGCGACAGGGGTAGGACAAGAGACCCAGTACTTC. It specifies CASKATGVGQETQYF.

CDR3 coding DNA: TGTGCCTCTATTGGAGGGGTTGCCATGAACACTGAAGCTTTCTTT. It yields the protein CASIGGVAMNTEAFF. V gene TRBV5-6 combines with J gene TRBJ1-1; a possible D gene is TRBD1 (5 bases). CDR3 length: 15 residues. Trimming cost V 10 bases and J 0 bases, with 19 bases left between them. Germline values: CDR1 SGHDT, CDR2 YYEEEE. Supplemented by reference TRBV5-6 and TRBJ1-1, the full variable domain reads DAGVTQSPTHLIKTRGQQVTLRCSPKSGHDTVSWYQQALGQGPQFIFQYYEEEERQRGNFPDRFSGHQFPNYSSELNVNALLLGDSALYLCASIGGVAMNTEAFFGQGTRLTVV.

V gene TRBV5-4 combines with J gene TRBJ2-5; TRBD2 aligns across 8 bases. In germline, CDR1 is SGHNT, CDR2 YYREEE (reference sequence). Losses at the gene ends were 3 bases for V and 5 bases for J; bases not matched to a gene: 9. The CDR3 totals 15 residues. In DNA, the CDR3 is TGTGCCAGCAGCTATCCGGGAGGGCTGGAGGAGACCCAGTACTTC. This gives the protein CASSYPGGLEETQYF.

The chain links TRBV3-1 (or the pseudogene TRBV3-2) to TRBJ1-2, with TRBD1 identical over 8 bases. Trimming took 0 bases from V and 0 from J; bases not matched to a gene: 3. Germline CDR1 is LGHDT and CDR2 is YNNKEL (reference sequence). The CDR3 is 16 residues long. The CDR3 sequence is CASSQDTGGPNYGYTF. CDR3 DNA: TGTGCCAGCAGCCAAGATACAGGGGGTCCTAACTATGGCTACACCTTC.

Here the CDR3 DNA reads TGCAGCGTTGAGCATCTAACTAGCGGGGGACCTTACAATGAGCAGTTCTTC. Protein: CSVEHLTSGGPYNEQFF. V and J are TRBV29-1 and TRBJ2-1; 11 nucleotides agree with TRBD2. J lost 4 bases, V lost 3 bases, and 11 bases had no gene match. The CDR3 length is 17 residues. From germline, CDR1 is SQVTM and CDR2 ANQGSEA.

The CDR3 region is CASSTWTSGNNEQFF. The CDR3 DNA reads as TGTGCCAGCAGTACGTGGACTAGCGGTAACAATGAGCAGTTCTTC. The V gene is TRBV6-5, the J gene TRBJ2-1, with 10 bases fitting TRBD2. The trim removed 5 bases at V and 5 bases at J, leaving 6 bases unmatched. Germline assignment: CDR1 MNHEY and CDR2 SVGAGI. The CDR3 spans 15 residues.

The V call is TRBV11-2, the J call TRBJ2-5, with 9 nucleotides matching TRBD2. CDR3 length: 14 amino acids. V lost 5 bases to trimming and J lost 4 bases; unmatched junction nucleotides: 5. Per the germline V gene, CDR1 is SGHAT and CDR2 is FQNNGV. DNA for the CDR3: TGTGCCAGCAGCATGGCGACTAGCGGAGAGACCCAGTACTTC. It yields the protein CASSMATSGETQYF. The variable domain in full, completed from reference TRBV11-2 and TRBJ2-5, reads EAGVAQSPRYKIIEKRQSVAFWCNPISGHATLYWYQQILGQGPKLLIQFQNNGVVDDSQLPKDRFSAERLKGVDSTLKIQPAKLEDSAVYLCASSMATSGETQYFGPGTRLLVL.

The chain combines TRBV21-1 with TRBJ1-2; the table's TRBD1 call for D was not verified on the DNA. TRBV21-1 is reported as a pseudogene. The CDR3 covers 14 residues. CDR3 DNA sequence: TGTGCCAGCAGCGGATCGACAGAGAACTATGGCTACACCTTC. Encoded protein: CASSGSTENYGYTF.

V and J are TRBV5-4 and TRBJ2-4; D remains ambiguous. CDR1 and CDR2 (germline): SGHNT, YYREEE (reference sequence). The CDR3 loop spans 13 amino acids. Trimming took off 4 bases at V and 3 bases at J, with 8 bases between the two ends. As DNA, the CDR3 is TGTGCCAGCAGCAACGACAACAAAAACATTCAGTACTTC. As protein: CASSNDNKNIQYF.

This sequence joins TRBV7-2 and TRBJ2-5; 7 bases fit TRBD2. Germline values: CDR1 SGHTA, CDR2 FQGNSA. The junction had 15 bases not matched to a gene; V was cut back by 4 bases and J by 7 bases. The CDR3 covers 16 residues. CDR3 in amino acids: CASSSAGGGGRGTQYF. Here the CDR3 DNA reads TGTGCCAGCAGCTCCGCGGGCGGGGGAGGCAGAGGGACCCAGTACTTC.

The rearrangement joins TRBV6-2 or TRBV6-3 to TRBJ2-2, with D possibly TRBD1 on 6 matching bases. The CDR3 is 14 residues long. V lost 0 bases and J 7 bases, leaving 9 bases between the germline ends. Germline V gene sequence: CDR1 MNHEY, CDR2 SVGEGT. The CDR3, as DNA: TGTGCCAGCAGTTACTCCACAGGGTTCGGGGAGCTGTTTTTT. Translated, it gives CASSYSTGFGELFF.

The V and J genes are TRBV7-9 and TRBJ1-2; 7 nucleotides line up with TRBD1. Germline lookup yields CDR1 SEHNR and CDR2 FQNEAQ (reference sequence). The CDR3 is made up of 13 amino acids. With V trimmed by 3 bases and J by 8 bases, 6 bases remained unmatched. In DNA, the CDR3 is TGTGCCAGCAGCTTCGACAGGGAAAGCGGCTACACCTTC. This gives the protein CASSFDRESGYTF. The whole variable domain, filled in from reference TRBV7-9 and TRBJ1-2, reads DTGVSQNPRHKITKRGQNVTFRCDPISEHNRLYWYRQTLGQGPEFLTYFQNEAQLEKSRLLSDRFSAERPKGSFSTLEIQRTEQGDSAMYLCASSFDRESGYTFGSGTRLTVV.

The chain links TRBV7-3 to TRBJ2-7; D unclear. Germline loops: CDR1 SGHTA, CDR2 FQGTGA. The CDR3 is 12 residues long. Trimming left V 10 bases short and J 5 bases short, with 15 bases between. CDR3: CATTKSPDEQYF. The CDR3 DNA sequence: TGTGCCACCACGAAATCCCCGGACGAGCAGTACTTC.

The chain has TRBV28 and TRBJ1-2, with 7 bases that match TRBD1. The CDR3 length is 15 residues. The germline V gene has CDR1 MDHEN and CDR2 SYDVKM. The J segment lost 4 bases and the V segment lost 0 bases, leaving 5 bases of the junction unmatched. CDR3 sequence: CASSLWYRGSYGYTF. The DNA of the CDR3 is TGTGCCAGCAGTTTATGGTACAGGGGCTCCTATGGCTACACCTTC.

CDR3 bases: TGTGCCAGCAGCTCGGGAACCAAAGAAGATACGCAGTATTTT. Amino acid sequence: CASSSGTKEDTQYF. The chain uses TRBV9 and TRBJ2-3, with D possibly TRBD2 on 5 matching bases. Germline V gene data show CDR1 as SGDLS and CDR2 as YYNGEE. V was shortened by 4 bases and J by 5 bases, with 14 bases between the two germline ends. This CDR3 region has 14 residues.

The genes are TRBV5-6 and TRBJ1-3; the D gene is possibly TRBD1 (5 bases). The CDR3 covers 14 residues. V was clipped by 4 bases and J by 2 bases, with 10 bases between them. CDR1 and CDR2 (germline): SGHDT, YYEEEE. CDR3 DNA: TGTGCCAGCAGCCCCCCGGGGGCTGGAAACACCATATATTTT. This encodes CASSPPGAGNTIYF.

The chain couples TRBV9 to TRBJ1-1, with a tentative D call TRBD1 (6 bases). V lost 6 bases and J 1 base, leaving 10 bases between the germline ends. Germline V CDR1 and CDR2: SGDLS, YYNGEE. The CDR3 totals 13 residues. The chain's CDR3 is CASTRGWNTEAFF. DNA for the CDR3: TGTGCCAGCACGAGGGGGTGGAACACTGAAGCTTTCTTT.

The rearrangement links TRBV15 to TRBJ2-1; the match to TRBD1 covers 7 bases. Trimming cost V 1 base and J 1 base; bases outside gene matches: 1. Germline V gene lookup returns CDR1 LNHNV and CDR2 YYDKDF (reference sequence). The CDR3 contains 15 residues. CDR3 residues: CATSRGGQSYNEQFF. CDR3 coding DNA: TGTGCCACCAGCAGAGGGGGACAGTCCTACAATGAGCAGTTCTTC.